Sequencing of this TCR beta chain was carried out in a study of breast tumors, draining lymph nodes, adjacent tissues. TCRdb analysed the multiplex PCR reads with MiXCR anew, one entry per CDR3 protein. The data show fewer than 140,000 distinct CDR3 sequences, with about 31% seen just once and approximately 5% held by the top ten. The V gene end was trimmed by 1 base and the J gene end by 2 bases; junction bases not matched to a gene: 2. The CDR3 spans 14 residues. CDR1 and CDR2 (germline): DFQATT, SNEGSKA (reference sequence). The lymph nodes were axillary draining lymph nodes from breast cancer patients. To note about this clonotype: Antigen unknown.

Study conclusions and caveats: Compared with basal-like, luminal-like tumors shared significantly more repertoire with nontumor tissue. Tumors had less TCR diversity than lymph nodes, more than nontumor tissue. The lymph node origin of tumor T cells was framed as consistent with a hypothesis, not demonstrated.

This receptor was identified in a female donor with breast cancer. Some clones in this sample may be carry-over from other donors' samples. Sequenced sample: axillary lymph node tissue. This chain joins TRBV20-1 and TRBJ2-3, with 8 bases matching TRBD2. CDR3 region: CSARAGGFTDTQYF. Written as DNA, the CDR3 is TGCAGTGCTAGAGCGGGGGGGTTCACAGATACGCAGTATTTT.